This is a list of T cell receptor beta chains from one sample in a study of CD8+CD57+ T cells in acquired aplastic anemia. Each CDR3 protein is one row after TCRdb ran MiXCR on the reads. Here the sample spans roughly 220,000 distinct CDR3 sequences, 65% being singletons. Sample: sorted CD4+, CD8+, or CD8+CD57+ T cells (not recorded which) from PBMCs. These receptors originate from a human donor with aplastic anemia. Each CDR3 is given without its conserved first and last residue.

J | V | CDR3
TRBJ1-2 | TRBV19 | ASSNRGLNYGYT
TRBJ2-1 | TRBV6-4 | ASEDREQF
TRBJ2-3 | TRBV9 | ASSVGPKDTDTQY
TRBJ1-2 | TRBV7-8 | ASSASGTGYGYT
TRBJ1-4 | TRBV24-1 | ATSDAPGTGGGEKLF
TRBJ2-3 | TRBV24-1 | ATSDSRTGSSDTQY
TRBJ2-2 | TRBV7-2 | ASSEDLYRELF
TRBJ2-7 | TRBV19 | ASRETSGGAYEQY
TRBJ2-5 | TRBV29-1 | SVDGVQETQY
TRBJ2-7 | TRBV2 | ASSPPGELY
TRBJ2-6 | TRBV7-9 | ASSLAGGVGANVLT
TRBJ1-2 | TRBV7-9 | ASSHPTVYGYT
TRBJ1-1 | TRBV15 | ATSSSTHPRTSFKQGGTEAF
TRBJ2-3 | TRBV12-3/TRBV12-4 | ASTSRGGTDTQY
TRBJ2-7 | TRBV7-2 | ASSLDGTASEQY
TRBJ2-1 | TRBV7-7 | ASSSTGPGEQF
TRBJ2-3 | TRBV28 | ASIEAGSTDTQY
TRBJ1-1 | TRBV5-6 | ASSLGVEAF
TRBJ2-3 | TRBV10-1 | AISTPTSTDTQY
TRBJ2-2 | TRBV7-3 | ASSPELGPTNTGELF
TRBJ1-1 | TRBV19 | ASSPYTRNTEAF
TRBJ1-1 | TRBV12-3/TRBV12-4 | ASSPPRIGGWTEAF
TRBJ2-5 | TRBV24-1 | ATSDFPELGGETQY
TRBJ1-4 | TRBV11-2 | ASSLTSPATNEKLF
TRBJ2-5 | TRBV2 | ASSGAETQY
TRBJ1-6 | TRBV19 | ASRRQDNSPLH
TRBJ2-7 | TRBV7-2 | ASSVRLADYEQY
TRBJ2-3 | TRBV5-8 | ASSLSFASGRAGADTQY
TRBJ2-5 | TRBV20-1 | SARSPGPPQETQY
TRBJ2-7 | TRBV5-1 | ASRQKQGYEQY
TRBJ2-7 | TRBV5-1 | ASSLQLTQAEEQY
TRBJ2-7 | TRBV19 | ASSKHGLAGGYGQY
- | TRBV5-1 | ASSLGAGPTYEQY
TRBJ2-7 | TRBV6-6 | ASTGGARQY
TRBJ1-4 | TRBV15 | ATTPGRTPRLF
TRBJ2-3 | TRBV4-2 | ASSLRETQLDTQY
TRBJ1-1 | TRBV2 | ASSVYGGNTEAF
TRBJ2-7 | TRBV20-1 | SALTSGNSYEQY
TRBJ2-1 | TRBV25-1 | ATRAGTEQF
TRBJ2-3 | TRBV15 | ATSRGEASTDTQY
TRBJ1-2 | TRBV2 | ASSAGYPGYGYT
TRBJ1-1 | TRBV9 | ASSVEGADTEAS
TRBJ2-6 | TRBV6-1 | ASRLVTGANVLT
TRBJ1-1 | TRBV15 | ATSRDLDEAF